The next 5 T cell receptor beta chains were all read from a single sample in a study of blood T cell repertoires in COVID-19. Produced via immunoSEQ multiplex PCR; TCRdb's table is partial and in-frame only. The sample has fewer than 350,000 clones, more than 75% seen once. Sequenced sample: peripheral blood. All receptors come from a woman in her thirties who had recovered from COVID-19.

The CDR3 region has the DNA TGTGCCAGCAGTGATTTGAGCGGGGGGGCTAGCTCCTACAATGAGCAGTTCTTC. Translated: CASSDLSGGASSYNEQFF. The chain links TRBV6-1 to TRBJ2-1; TRBD2 aligns across 10 bases. J was trimmed by 0 bases and V by 3 bases; bases with no gene match: 8. There are 18 residues in the CDR3. Germline V gene data show CDR1 as MNHNS and CDR2 as SASEGT.

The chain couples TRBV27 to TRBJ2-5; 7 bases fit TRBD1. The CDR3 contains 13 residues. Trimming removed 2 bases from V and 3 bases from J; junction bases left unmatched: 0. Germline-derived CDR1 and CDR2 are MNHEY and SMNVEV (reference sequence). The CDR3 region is CASSLTGEETQYF. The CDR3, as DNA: TGTGCCAGCAGTTTAACAGGGGAAGAGACCCAGTACTTC.

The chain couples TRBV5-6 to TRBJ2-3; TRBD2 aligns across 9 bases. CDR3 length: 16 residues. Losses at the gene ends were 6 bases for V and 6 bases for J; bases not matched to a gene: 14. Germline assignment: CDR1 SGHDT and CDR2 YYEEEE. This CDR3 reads CASNNLRRGGSDTQYF. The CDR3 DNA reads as TGTGCCAGCAACAACCTCCGGCGGGGGGGTTCGGATACGCAGTATTTT.

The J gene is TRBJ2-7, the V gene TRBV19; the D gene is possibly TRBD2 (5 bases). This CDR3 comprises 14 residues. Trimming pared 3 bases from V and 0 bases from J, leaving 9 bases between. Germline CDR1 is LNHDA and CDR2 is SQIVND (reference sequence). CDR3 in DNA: TGTGCCAGTAGTATGGCGGGCGACTCCTACGAGCAGTACTTC. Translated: CASSMAGDSYEQYF.

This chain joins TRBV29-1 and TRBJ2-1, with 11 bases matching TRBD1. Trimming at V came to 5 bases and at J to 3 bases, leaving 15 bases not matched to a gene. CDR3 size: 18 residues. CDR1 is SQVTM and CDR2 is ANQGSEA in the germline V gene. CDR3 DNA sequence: TGCAGCGTTCTCAGGCGGACAGGGGGCAATATGGTCTACAATGAGCAGTTCTTC. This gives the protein CSVLRRTGGNMVYNEQFF.